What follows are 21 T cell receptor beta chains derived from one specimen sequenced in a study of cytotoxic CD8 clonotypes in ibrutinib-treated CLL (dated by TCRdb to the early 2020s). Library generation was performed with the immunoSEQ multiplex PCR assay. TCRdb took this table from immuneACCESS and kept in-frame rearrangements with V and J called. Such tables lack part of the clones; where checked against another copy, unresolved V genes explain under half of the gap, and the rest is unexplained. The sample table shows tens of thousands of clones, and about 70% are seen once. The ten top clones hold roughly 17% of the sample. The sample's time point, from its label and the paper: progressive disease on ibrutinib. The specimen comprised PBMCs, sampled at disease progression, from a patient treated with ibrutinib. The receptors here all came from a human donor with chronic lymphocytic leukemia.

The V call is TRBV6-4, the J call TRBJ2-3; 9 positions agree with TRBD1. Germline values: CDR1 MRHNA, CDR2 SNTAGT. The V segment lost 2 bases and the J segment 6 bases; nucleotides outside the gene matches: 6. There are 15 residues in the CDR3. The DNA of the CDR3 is TGTGCCAGCAGTGACGGTCCGACAGGGGGGGATACGCAGTATTTT. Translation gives CASSDGPTGGDTQYF.

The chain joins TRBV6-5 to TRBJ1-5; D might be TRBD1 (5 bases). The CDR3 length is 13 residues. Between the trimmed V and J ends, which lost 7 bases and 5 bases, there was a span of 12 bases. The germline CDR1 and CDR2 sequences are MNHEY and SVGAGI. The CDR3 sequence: CASKPGWDQPQHF. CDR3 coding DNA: TGTGCCAGCAAACCAGGGTGGGATCAGCCCCAGCATTTT.

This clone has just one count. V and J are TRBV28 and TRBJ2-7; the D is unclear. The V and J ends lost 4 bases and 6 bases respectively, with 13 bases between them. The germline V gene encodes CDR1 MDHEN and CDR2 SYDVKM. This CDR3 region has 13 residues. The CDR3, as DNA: TGTGCCAGCAGTTCGAGTGCCGGAGTCGAGCAGTACTTC. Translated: CASSSSAGVEQYF.

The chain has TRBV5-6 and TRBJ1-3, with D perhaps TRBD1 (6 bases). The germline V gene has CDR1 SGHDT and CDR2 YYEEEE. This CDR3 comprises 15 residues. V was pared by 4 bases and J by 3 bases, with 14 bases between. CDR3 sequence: CASSLKTGFGNTIYF. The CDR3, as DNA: TGTGCCAGCAGCCTAAAGACAGGTTTTGGAAACACCATATATTTT.

The CDR3 nucleotides are TGTGCCAGTAGCCCGGGACAGGCGGTCTATGGCTACACCTTC. Its translation is CASSPGQAVYGYTF. This chain connects TRBV19 to TRBJ1-2, with 8 bases lining up with TRBD1. CDR1 is LNHDA and CDR2 is SQIVND in the germline V gene (reference sequence). The CDR3 has 14 amino acids. V dropped 6 bases and J dropped 4; count of bases not matched to a gene: 7.

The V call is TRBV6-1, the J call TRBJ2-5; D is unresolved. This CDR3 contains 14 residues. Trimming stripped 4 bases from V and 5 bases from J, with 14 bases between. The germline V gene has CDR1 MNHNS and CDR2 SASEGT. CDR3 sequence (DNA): TGTGCCAGCAGTGTAGGGAATCCCGGGGAGACCCAGTACTTC. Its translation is CASSVGNPGETQYF.

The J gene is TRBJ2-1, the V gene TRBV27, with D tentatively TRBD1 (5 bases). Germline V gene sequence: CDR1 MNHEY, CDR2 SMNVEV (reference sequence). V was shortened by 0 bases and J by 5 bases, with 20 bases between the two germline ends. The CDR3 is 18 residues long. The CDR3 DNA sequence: TGTGCCAGCAGTTTATCTCCTTTGGCAGTCAGGGTCCACAATGAGCAGTTCTTC. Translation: CASSLSPLAVRVHNEQFF.

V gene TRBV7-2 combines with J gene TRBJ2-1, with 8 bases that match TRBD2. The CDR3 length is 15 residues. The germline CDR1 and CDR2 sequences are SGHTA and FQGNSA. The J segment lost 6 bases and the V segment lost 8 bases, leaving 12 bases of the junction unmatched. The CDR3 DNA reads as TGTGCCAGCCGACCCGGACTAGCAGGGTCCAATGAGCAGTTCTTC. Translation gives CASRPGLAGSNEQFF.

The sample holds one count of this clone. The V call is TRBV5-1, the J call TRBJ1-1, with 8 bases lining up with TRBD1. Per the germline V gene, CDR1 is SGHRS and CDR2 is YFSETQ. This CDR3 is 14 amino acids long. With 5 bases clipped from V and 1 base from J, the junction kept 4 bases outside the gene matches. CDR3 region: CASRLQGENTEAFF. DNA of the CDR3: TGCGCCAGCAGATTACAGGGGGAGAACACTGAAGCTTTCTTT.

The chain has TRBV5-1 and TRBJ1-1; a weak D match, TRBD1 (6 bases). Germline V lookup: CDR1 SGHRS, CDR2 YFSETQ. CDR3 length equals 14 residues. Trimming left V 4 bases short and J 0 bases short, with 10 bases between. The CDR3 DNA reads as TGCGCCAGCAGCGAGGGGGGTATGAACACTGAAGCTTTCTTT. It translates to CASSEGGMNTEAFF.

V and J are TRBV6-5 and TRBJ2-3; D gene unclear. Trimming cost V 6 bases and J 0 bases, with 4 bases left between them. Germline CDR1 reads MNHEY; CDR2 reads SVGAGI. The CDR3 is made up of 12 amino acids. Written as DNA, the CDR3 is TGTGCCAGCAGCCAGAGCACAGATACGCAGTATTTT. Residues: CASSQSTDTQYF.

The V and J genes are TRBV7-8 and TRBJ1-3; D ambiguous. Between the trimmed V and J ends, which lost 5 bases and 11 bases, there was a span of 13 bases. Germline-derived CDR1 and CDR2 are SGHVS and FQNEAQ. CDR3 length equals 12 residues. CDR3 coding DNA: TGTGCCAGCAGCCTCCTACCCTACGCCATATATTTT. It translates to CASSLLPYAIYF.

This chain's CDR3 is CASSQVSGTGRETQYF. CDR3 bases: TGCGCCAGCAGCCAAGTATCGGGGACAGGCCGAGAGACCCAGTACTTC. V is TRBV4-1 and J is TRBJ2-5; 8 bases match TRBD1. J lost 4 bases, V lost 1 base, and 8 bases had no gene match. This CDR3 is built from 16 residues. The germline V gene encodes CDR1 MGHRA and CDR2 YSYEKL.

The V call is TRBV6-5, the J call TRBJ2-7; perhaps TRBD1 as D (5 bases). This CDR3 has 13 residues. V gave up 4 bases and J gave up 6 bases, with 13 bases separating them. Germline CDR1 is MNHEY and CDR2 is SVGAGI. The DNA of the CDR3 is TGTGCCAGCAGTTCCCCGACAGTAGTCGAGCAGTACTTC. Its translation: CASSSPTVVEQYF.

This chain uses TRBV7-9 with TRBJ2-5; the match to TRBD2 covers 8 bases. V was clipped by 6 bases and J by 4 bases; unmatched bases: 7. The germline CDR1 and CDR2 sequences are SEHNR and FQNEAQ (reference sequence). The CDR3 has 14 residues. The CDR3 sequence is CASRRGAGTETQYF. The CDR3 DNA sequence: TGTGCCAGCAGGCGGGGGGCGGGTACAGAGACCCAGTACTTC.

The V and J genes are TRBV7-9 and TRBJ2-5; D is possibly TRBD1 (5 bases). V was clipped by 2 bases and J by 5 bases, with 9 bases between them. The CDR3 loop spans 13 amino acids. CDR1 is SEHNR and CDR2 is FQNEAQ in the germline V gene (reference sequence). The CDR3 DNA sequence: TGTGCCAGCAGCTTAAGGGGTGGGGAGACCCAGTACTTC. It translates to CASSLRGGETQYF.

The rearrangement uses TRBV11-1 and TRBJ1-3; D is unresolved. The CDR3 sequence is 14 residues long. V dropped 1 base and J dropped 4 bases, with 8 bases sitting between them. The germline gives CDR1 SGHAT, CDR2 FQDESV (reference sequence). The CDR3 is CASSLDASGNTIYF. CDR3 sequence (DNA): TGTGCCAGCAGCTTAGACGCCAGCGGAAACACCATATATTTT.

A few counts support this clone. The CDR3 sequence: CASSPRRRLTEAFF. The CDR3 DNA is TGTGCCAGCTCACCCCGACGGAGACTCACTGAAGCTTTCTTT. This chain links TRBV18 with TRBJ1-1, with D uncertain. Germline CDR1 reads KGHSH; CDR2 reads LQKENI. V lost 3 bases and J 4 bases, leaving 12 bases between the germline ends. This CDR3 is built from 14 residues.

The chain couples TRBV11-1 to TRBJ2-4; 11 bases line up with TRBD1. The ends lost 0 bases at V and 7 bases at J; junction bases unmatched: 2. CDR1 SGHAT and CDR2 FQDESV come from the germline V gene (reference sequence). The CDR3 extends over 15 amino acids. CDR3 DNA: TGTGCCAGCAGCTTAGCTCGGACAGGGGGCAACATTCAGTACTTC. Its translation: CASSLARTGGNIQYF.

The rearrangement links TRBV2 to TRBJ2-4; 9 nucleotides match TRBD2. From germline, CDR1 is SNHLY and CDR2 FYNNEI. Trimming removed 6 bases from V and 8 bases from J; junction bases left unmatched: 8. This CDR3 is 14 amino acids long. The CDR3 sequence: CASSRLAAGDIQYF. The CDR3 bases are TGTGCCAGCAGCCGACTAGCGGCTGGGGACATTCAGTACTTC.

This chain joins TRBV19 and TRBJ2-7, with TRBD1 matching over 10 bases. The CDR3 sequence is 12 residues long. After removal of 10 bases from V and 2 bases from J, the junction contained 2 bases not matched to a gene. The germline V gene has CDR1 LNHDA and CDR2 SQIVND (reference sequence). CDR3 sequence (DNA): TGTGCCACAGGACAGGGGGCCTACGAGCAGTACTTC. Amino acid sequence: CATGQGAYEQYF.